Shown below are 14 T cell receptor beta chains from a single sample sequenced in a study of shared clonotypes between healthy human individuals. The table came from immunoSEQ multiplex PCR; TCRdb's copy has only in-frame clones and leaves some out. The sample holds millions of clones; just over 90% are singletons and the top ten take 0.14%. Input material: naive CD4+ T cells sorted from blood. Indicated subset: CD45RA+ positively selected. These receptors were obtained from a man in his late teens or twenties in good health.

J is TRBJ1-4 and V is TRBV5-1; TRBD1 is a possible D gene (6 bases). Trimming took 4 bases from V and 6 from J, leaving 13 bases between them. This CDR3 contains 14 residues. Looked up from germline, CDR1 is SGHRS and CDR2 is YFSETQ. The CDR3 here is CASSRTQGHEKLFF. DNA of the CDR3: TGCGCCAGCAGCCGTACCCAGGGGCATGAAAAACTGTTTTTT.

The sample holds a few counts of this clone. The CDR3 here is CAWSLAGHEAFF. The CDR3 DNA is TGTGCCTGGAGCCTAGCCGGTCATGAAGCTTTCTTT. The V and J genes are TRBV30 and TRBJ1-1; D gene unclear. There are 12 residues in the CDR3. Deletions cut 3 bases from V and 7 bases from J, with 12 bases between. Germline V gene data show CDR1 as GTSNPN and CDR2 as SVGIG (reference sequence). Together with reference TRBV30 and TRBJ1-1, the CDR3 gives the full variable domain: SQTIHQWPATLVQPVGSPLSLECTVEGTSNPNLYWYRQAAGRGLQLLFYSVGIGQISSEVPQNLSASRPQDRQFILSSKKLLLSDSGFYLCAWSLAGHEAFFGQGTRLTVV.

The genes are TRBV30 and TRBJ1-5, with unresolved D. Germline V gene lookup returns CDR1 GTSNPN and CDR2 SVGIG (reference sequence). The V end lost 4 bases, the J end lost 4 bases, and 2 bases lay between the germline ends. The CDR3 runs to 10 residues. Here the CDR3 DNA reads TGTGCCTGGATGAATCAGCCCCAGCATTTT. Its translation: CAWMNQPQHF.

For the CDR3, the DNA is TGTGCCGCACAGGGGGCGTCGAACACCGGGGAGCTGTTTTTT. Translation gives CAAQGASNTGELFF. The J gene is TRBJ2-2, the V gene TRBV30, with TRBD1 matching 9 bases. Trimming removed 8 bases from V and 0 bases from J; junction bases left unmatched: 4. This CDR3 has 14 amino acids. Germline V lookup: CDR1 GTSNPN, CDR2 SVGIG (reference sequence).

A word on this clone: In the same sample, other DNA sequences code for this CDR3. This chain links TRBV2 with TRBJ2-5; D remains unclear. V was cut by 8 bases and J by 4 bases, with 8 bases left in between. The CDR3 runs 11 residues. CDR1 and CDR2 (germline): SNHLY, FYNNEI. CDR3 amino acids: CASSLVETQYF. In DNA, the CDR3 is TGTGCCAGCTCCCTGGTAGAGACCCAGTACTTC.

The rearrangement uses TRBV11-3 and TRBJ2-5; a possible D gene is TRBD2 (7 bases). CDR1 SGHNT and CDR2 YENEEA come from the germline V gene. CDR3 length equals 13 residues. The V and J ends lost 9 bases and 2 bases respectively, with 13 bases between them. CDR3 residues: CASRGASQETQYF. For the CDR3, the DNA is TGTGCCAGTCGGGGGGCATCTCAAGAGACCCAGTACTTC.

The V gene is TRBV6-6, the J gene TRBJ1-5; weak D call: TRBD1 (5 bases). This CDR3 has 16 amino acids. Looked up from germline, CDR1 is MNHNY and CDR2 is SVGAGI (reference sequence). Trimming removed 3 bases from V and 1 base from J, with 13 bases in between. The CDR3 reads CASSYGHLGSNQPQHF. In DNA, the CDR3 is TGTGCCAGCAGTTATGGACACCTCGGGAGCAATCAGCCCCAGCATTTT.

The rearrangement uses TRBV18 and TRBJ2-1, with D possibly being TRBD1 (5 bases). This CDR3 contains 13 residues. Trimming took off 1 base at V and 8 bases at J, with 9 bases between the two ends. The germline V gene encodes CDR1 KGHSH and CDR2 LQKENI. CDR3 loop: CASSPLRGDEQFF. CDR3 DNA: TGTGCCAGCTCACCACTTAGGGGCGATGAGCAGTTCTTC.

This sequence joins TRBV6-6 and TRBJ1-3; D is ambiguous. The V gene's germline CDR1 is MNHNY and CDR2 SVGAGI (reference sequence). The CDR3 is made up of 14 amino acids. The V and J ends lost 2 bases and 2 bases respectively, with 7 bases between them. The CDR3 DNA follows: TGTGCCAGCAGTTACCCAGAGGCTGGAAACACCATATATTTT. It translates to CASSYPEAGNTIYF.

CDR3 nucleotides: TGCGCCAGCAGCCAAGATCAAGGACAGGGAATACCCTATGGCTACACCTTC. It is translated as CASSQDQGQGIPYGYTF. This sequence joins TRBV4-1 and TRBJ1-2, with 8 bases identical to TRBD1. Germline V gene sequence: CDR1 MGHRA, CDR2 YSYEKL. This CDR3 spans 17 amino acids. The trim removed 0 bases at V and 4 bases at J, leaving 10 bases unmatched.

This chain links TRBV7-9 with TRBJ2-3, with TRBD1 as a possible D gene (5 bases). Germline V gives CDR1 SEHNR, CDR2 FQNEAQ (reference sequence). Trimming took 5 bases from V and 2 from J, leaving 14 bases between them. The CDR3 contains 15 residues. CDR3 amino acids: CASSPDGANTDTQYF. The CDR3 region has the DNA TGTGCCAGCAGCCCCGATGGGGCAAACACAGATACGCAGTATTTT.

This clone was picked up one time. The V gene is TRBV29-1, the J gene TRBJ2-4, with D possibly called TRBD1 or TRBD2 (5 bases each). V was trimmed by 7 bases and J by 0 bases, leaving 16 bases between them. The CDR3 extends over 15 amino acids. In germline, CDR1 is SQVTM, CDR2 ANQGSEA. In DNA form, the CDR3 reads TGCAGCGCAAACGGGGCACCAATAGCCAAAAACATTCAGTACTTC. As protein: CSANGAPIAKNIQYF.

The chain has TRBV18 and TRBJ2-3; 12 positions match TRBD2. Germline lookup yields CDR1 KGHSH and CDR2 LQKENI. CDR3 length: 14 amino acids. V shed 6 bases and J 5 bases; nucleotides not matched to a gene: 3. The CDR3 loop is CASSRTSGVDTQYF. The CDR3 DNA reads TGTGCCAGCTCCCGGACTAGCGGGGTAGATACGCAGTATTTT. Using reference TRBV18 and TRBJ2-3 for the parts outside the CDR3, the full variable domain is NAGVMQNPRHLVRRRGQEARLRCSPMKGHSHVYWYRQLPEEGLKFMVYLQKENIIDESGMPKERFSAEFPKEGPSILRIQQVVRGDSAAYFCASSRTSGVDTQYFGPGTRLTVL.

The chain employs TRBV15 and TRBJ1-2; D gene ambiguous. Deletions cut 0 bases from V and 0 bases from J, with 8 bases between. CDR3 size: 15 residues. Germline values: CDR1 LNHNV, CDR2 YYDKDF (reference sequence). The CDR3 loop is CATSRDAGSNYGYTF. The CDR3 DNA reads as TGTGCCACCAGCAGAGATGCAGGATCTAACTATGGCTACACCTTC.